The source of this T cell receptor (beta chain) is a study of blood T cell repertoires in COVID-19 (dated by TCRdb to 2019 to 2021). The study in broad terms: Samples covering the acute and convalescent phases of COVID-19 were provided by collaborators in the United States, Italy and Spain. The material from the prospective study consisted of cDNA or gDNA derived from T cells, B-cell-depleted T cells, or PBMCs. The dataset comprised deeply sampled blood TCRbeta repertoires from subjects exposed to, actively infected with, or recovered from COVID-19. The repertoires were released in a freely available public database meant as a resource for research on the immune response to SARS-CoV-2. The samples were drawn from the first 160 participants of the ongoing ImmuneRACE study and from over a thousand subjects provided by 6 global collaborators. The sample metadata nearly always contained a de-identified subject ID, COVID-19 status, age in years and sex. HLA class I and class II types, where available, came from metadata supplied by the sample provider rather than from assay-based typing. Broader findings and caveats from the paper: Clinical and demographic metadata were provided uncurated, with the amount varying by source and participant.

This clone was found once. Its antigen is not yet known. Base qualities are not at hand, and no much larger clone is one base apart. One collaborating source in Seattle enrolled patients while the patients were actively infected and followed the patients over time throughout the course of disease. Whole blood was collected in K2EDTA tubes by collaborating institutions according to the institutions' own protocols. For TCRbeta analysis, collaborator samples were shipped as frozen whole blood, as isolated PBMCs, or as DNA extracted from either sample type. Counted from cysteine to phenylalanine, this CDR3 has 13 amino acids. CDR3 DNA only is kept here, 39 bases in frame from base 1. V lost 5 bases and J lost 4 bases; the stretch between them is 11 bases long. TCRbeta CDR3 regions were amplified from genomic DNA by means of the immunoSEQ Assay, a bias-controlled multiplex PCR. Under the source paper's analysis protocol: Nucleated cell counts per sample were estimated from amplification of reference gene primers within the assay. Sequence reads were collapsed and filtered to measure the absolute abundance of every unique TCRbeta CDR3 rearrangement. For each sample, productive Simpson clonality was calculated as the square root of Simpson's diversity index over productive rearrangements. TCRdb provides this immuneACCESS table in a form limited to in-frame rearrangements. Some clones are lacking; in checked studies, under half of them reflect an unresolved V gene, and why the rest are absent is not known. V, J and clone size were drawn from that table, and D and trimming were deduced from the DNA. This sample has almost 90,000 clones in its table, and around 90% of those were observed once. The ten largest clones represent roughly 7% of the sample.

This receptor was obtained from a young man with COVID-19, enrolled during active disease. The V gene is TRBV12-3 or TRBV12-4 and the J gene is TRBJ1-1, and TRBD1 may be the D gene, going by 6 matching bases. Input material: peripheral blood. The CDR3 protein: CASSATGLTEAFF. The DNA sequence is TGTGCCAGCAGTGCGACAGGTCTCACTGAAGCTTTCTTT.